These 6 T cell receptor beta chains were sequenced from one sample in a study of Graves' ophthalmopathy and Graves' hyperthyroidism. RNA served as the template for amplifying TCR beta CDR3 regions. An opening RT-PCR round employed HTBI primers and preceded a second-round multiplex PCR. TCRdb called the multiplex PCR reads again in MiXCR, with one record for every CDR3 protein. The data hold some 1.1 million distinct CDR3 sequences, with approximately 35% observed a single time. Sequenced material: peripheral blood or thyroid tissue (not recorded which). Source of these receptors: an adult man with Graves' hyperthyroidism.

Many counts were recorded for this clonotype. This chain joins TRBV6-5 and TRBJ2-5; D is uncertain. This CDR3 has 17 amino acids. The V and J ends lost 7 bases and 1 base respectively, with 22 bases between them. CDR1 is MNHEY, CDR2 SVGAGI, per germline. DNA for the CDR3: TGTGCCAGCACCGCGACGCCACTACAGCGTTCCCAAGAGACCCAGTACTTC. This codes for CASTATPLQRSQETQYF.

At least ten counts were recorded for this clonotype. The chain recombines TRBV6-1 with TRBJ1-1, with D hard to call. The CDR3 runs 10 residues. The V end lost 4 bases, the J end lost 6 bases, and 3 bases lay between the germline ends. Germline CDR1 reads MNHNS; CDR2 reads SASEGT. The CDR3 reads CASSVPEAFF. The CDR3 DNA follows: TGTGCCAGCAGTGTCCCTGAAGCTTTCTTT.

This clonotype occurred once. Germline is not matched at one junction end, which may reflect a read error. The chain recombines TRBV5-1 with TRBJ2-7; a possible D gene is TRBD1 (5 bases). There are 14 residues in the CDR3. Per germline, CDR1 SGHRS and CDR2 YFSETQ. The DNA for the CDR3 is TGTGCCAGCAGCGATCCGACAGTAACCTACGAGCAGTACTTC. Amino acid sequence: CASSDPTVTYEQYF.

This clonotype was counted at least ten times. The V call is TRBV6-2 or TRBV6-3, the J call TRBJ2-7; tentatively, D is TRBD1 (6 bases). V was pared by 5 bases and J by 12 bases, with 11 bases between. From germline, CDR1 is MNHEY and CDR2 SVGEGT. CDR3 length equals 10 residues. The CDR3 sequence is CASSRTVLYF. The CDR3 nucleotides are TGTGCCAGCAGTCGGACAGTTCTGTACTTC.

The rearrangement uses TRBV20-1 and TRBJ1-1, with 7 bases identical to TRBD1. The CDR3 totals 12 residues. V trimming: 2 bases; J trimming: 13 bases; junction bases outside the gene matches: 10. Germline V gene lookup returns CDR1 DFQATT and CDR2 SNEGSKA (reference sequence). CDR3 sequence (DNA): TGCAGTGCTAGAACAGGGGTGAGGTTTGATTTCTTT. Translation: CSARTGVRFDFF.

This clonotype was seen ten or more times. An end of the junction differs from the germline gene, which may be a read error. The chain employs TRBV12-3 or TRBV12-4 and TRBJ1-1; weak D call: TRBD1 (6 bases). CDR3 length equals 12 residues. CDR3 sequence reads: CASSLGQSEAFF. CDR3 in DNA: TGCGCCAGCAGCTTGGGACAAAGTGAAGCTTTCTTT.